The present T cell receptor (beta chain) was sequenced within a study of blood T cell repertoires in COVID-19. Background on the study: From T cells, B-cell-depleted T cells, or PBMCs came the material, which was cDNA or gDNA.

TCRdb's table, derived via immunoSEQ multiplex PCR, lists solely in-frame clones and lacks some. The table has under 300,000 clones, approximately 81% seen once; the top ten hold roughly 6.7%. The trim removed 3 bases at V and 5 bases at J, leaving 15 bases unmatched. This CDR3 is built from 18 residues. The J gene is TRBJ2-2, the V gene TRBV23-1; 7 positions match TRBD1. TRBV23-1 is known as an ORF, though its function is uncertain. This TCR was sampled from a woman aged 50 to 65 who had been exposed to COVID-19. Specimen: PBMCs or T cells enriched from blood (not recorded which). In DNA form, the CDR3 reads TGCGCCAGCAGTCATTCTTCTGACAGGGCCCGAACTACCGGGGAGCTGTTTTTT. Protein product: CASSHSSDRARTTGELFF.